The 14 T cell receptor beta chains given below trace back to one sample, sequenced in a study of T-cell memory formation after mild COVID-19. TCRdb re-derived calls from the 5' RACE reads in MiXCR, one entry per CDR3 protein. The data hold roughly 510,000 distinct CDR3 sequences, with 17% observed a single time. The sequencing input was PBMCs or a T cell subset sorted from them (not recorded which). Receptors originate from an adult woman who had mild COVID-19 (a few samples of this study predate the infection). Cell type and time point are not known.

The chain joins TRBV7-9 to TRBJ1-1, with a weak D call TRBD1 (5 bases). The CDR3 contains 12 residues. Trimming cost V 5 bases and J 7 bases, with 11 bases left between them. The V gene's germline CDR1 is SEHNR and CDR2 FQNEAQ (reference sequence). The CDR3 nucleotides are TGTGCCAGCAGCCGCGGGACGGGTGAAGCTTTCTTT. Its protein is CASSRGTGEAFF. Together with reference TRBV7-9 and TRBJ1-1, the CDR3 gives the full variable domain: DTGVSQNPRHKITKRGQNVTFRCDPISEHNRLYWYRQTLGQGPEFLTYFQNEAQLEKSRLLSDRFSAERPKGSFSTLEIQRTEQGDSAMYLCASSRGTGEAFFGQGTRLTVV.

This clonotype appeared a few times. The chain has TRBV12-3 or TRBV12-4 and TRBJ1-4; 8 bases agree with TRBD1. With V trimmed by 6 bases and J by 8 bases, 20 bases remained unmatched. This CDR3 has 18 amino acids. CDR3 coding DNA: TGTGCCAGCAGCCCACATCAGGGGGCCGCGGATGATAAAGAAAAACTGTTTTTT. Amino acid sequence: CASSPHQGAADDKEKLFF.

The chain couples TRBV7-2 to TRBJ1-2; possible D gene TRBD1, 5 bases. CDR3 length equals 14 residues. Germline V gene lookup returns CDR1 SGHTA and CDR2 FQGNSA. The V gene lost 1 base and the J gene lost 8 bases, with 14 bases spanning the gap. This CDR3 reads CASSLDGGTMGYTF. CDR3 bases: TGTGCCAGCAGCTTAGACGGGGGAACAATGGGCTACACCTTC.

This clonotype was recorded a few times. In DNA, the CDR3 is TGTGCCAGCAGGGTCGGGACAGCTGATTACTACGAGCAGTACTTC. This translates into CASRVGTADYYEQYF. The gene calls are TRBV6-1 and TRBJ2-7; 7 bases align to TRBD1. V lost 6 bases and J lost 3; bases outside the gene matches: 11. CDR1 is MNHNS, CDR2 SASEGT, per germline. There are 15 residues in the CDR3.

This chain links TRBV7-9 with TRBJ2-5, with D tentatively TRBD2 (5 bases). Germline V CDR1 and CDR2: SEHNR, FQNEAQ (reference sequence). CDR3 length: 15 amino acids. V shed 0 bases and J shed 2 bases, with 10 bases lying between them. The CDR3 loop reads CASSLALADQETQYF. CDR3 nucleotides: TGTGCCAGCAGCTTAGCTCTAGCAGATCAAGAGACCCAGTACTTC.

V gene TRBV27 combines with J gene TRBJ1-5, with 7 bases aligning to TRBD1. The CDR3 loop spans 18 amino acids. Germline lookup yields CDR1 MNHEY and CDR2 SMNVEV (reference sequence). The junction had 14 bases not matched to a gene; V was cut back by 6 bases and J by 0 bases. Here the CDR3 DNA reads TGTGCCAGCAGCCCACCAGCCGACAGGGAATATAGCAATCAGCCCCAGCATTTT. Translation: CASSPPADREYSNQPQHF.

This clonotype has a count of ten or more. DNA for the CDR3: TGTGCCAGCAGCCAACGCGGGACCGGAGAGACCCAGTACTTC. Amino acids: CASSQRGTGETQYF. The rearrangement joins TRBV3-1 to TRBJ2-5; perhaps TRBD2 as D (6 bases). The ends were cut back, 2 bases at V and 4 bases at J, with 11 bases in the middle. Per the germline V gene, CDR1 is LGHDT and CDR2 is YNNKEL (reference sequence). This CDR3 has 14 residues.

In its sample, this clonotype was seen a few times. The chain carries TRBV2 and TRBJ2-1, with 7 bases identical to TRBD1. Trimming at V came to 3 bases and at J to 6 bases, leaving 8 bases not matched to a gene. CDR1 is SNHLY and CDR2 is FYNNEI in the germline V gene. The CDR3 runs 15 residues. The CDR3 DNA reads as TGTGCCAGCAGTGACAGCCGGGACAGTCTCAATGAGCAGTTCTTC. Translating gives CASSDSRDSLNEQFF.

The CDR3 DNA is TGTGCCAGTAGTAGTCAGACGAGCTCCTACGAGCAGTACTTC. This translates into CASSSQTSSYEQYF. The chain uses TRBV19 and TRBJ2-7, with no clear D. CDR3 size: 14 residues. Germline CDR1 LNHDA, CDR2 SQIVND (reference sequence). The V and J ends lost 4 bases and 0 bases respectively, with 10 bases between them.

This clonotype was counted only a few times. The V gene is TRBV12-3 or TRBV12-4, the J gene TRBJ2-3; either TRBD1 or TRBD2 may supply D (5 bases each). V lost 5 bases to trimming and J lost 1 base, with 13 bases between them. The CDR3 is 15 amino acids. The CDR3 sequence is CASSPRRGGTDTQYF. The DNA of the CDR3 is TGTGCCAGCAGTCCCCGCCGAGGGGGCACAGATACGCAGTATTTT.

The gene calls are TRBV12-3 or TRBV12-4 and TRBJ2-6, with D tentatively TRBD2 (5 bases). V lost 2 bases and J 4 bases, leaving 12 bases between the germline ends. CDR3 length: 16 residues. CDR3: CASSLLVSSGANVLTF. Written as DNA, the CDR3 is TGTGCCAGCAGTTTACTGGTTTCTAGCGGGGCCAACGTCCTGACTTTC.

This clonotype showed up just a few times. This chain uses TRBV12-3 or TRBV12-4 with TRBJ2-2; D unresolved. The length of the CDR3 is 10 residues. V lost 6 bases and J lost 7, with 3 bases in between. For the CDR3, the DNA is TGTGCCAGCAGCGGCGGGGAGCTGTTTTTT. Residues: CASSGGELFF.

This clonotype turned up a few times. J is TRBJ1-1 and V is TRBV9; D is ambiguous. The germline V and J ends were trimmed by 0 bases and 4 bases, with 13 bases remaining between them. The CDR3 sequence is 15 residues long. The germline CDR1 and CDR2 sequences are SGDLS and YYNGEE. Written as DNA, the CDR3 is TGTGCCAGCAGCGTAGCGTCAGCTGGCCTCACTGAAGCTTTCTTT. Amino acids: CASSVASAGLTEAFF.

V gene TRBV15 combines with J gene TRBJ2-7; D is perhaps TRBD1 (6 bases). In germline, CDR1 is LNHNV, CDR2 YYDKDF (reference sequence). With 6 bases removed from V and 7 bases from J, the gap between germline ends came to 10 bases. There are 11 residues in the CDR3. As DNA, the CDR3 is TGTGCCACCAGGGGGGCGAAGGAGCAGTACTTC. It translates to CATRGAKEQYF.